The source of this T cell receptor beta chain is a study of blood T cell repertoires in COVID-19 (dated by TCRdb to between 2020 and 2021). Study-wide context: Collaborator samples came from the United States, Italy and Spain and covered acute and convalescent phases of COVID-19. The material from the prospective study consisted of cDNA or gDNA derived from T cells, B-cell-depleted T cells, or PBMCs. Subjects who had been exposed to COVID-19, were actively infected with it, or had recovered from it provided the deeply sampled blood TCRbeta repertoires that made up the dataset. The repertoires were released in a freely available public database meant as a resource for research on the immune response to SARS-CoV-2. The samples were drawn from two sources: the first 160 participants of the ongoing ImmuneRACE study, and some 1,300 subjects contributed by 6 global collaborators. Nearly every sample came with metadata listing a de-identified subject ID, COVID-19 status, age in years and sex. Where HLA class I and class II types were available, the types were taken from metadata supplied by the sample provider, not from assay-based typing. Study-wide findings and limitations: The quantity of clinical and demographic metadata differed by source and by participant and was supplied without curation.

Each collaborating institution followed its own protocols to collect whole blood in K2EDTA tubes. For TCRbeta analysis, collaborator samples were shipped as frozen whole blood, as isolated PBMCs, or as DNA extracted from either sample type. TCRbeta CDR3 regions were amplified from genomic DNA by means of the immunoSEQ Assay, a bias-controlled multiplex PCR. The original methods were these. Nucleated cell counts per sample were estimated from amplification of reference gene primers within the assay. Sequence reads were collapsed and filtered to measure the absolute abundance of every unique TCRbeta CDR3 rearrangement. For each sample, productive Simpson clonality was calculated as the square root of Simpson's diversity index across productive rearrangements. The clones in this table, taken by TCRdb from immuneACCESS, are in-frame only. Not every clone is retained; where verified, under half of the shortfall comes from an unresolved V gene, and the cause of the rest is unknown. The D gene and trimming were derived from the DNA, and the V and J assignments and clone size from that table. The sample table lists 150,000 or so clones, about 89% of them with a count of one. Together, the top ten hold around 6.3% of the sample.

Points on this clone: The clone's antigen remains unknown. Qualities for individual bases were not recorded, and no much larger clone is one base off.

The sequencing sample was made of peripheral blood. The receptor's source is a man older than 75 with acute or convalescent COVID-19.

Read as DNA, the sequence is TGTGCCAGCTCACCACCGCCCGGGGGAGAGACCCAGTACTTC. It specifies CASSPPPGGETQYF. The chain is assembled from TRBV18 and TRBJ2-5, and perhaps TRBD2 as D gene, on 6 matching bases. V is cut by 0 bases and J by 4 bases, and the space between the germline ends is 9 bases. The CDR3 numbers 14 residues from cysteine through phenylalanine. Only the CDR3 DNA stays, 42 bases, in frame from base 1. Via the germline V gene, CDR1 is KGHSH and CDR2 LQKENI.